This TCR beta chain came from a study of spatial heterogeneity in lung cancer. Study background: The count of detected beta-chain sequences consistently exceeded that of alpha-chain sequences. Matched bulk RNA-seq yielded a T cell transcriptional module score. Counts of TCR transcripts in tumor regions correlated strongly with that score. Findings and caveats of the study: For expanded intratumoral alpha and beta TCRs, counts tracked tumor mutation counts. There was tracking of ubiquitous and regional nonsynonymous mutations by the respective counts of ubiquitous and regional expanded TCRs.

TCRdb reprocessed the 5' RACE reads with MiXCR, giving one entry per CDR3 protein. The sample consists of about 10,000 distinct CDR3 sequences, nearly 6.5% of them appearing once. The time point denotes: sample taken at primary tumor resection. Unsorted whole RNA samples from tumor, nontumor lung or frozen PBMC were sequenced. Germline values: CDR1 MNHEY, CDR2 SVGAGI. The CDR3 length is 11 residues. V lost 6 bases and J lost 7, with 8 bases in between. This clonotype has ten or more counts. Its antigen is as yet unknown. The source of this sequence is a male donor with early-stage non-small cell lung cancer. The specimen was lung tumor tissue, collected at surgery. The J gene is TRBJ2-3, the V gene TRBV6-5, with D perhaps matching TRBD1 (6 bases). CDR3 DNA: TGTGCCAGCAGCCAGGGGAATACGCAGTATTTT. It codes for CASSQGNTQYF.